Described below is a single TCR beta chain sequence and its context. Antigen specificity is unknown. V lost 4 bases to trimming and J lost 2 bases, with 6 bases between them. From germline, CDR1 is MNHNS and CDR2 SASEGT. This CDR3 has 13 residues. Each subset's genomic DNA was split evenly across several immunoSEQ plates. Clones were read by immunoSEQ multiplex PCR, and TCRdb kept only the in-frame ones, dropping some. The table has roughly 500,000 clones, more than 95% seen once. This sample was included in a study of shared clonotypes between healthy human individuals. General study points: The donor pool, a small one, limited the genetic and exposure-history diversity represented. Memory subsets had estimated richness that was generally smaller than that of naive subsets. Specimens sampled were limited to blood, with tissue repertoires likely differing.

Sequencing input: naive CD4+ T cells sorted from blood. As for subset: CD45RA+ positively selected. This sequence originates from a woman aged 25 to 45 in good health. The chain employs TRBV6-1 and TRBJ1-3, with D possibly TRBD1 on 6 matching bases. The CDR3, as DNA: TGTGCCAGCAGTGGGACAGCTGGAAACACCATATATTTT. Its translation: CASSGTAGNTIYF.